The 24 T cell receptor beta chains below all came from one sample that was sequenced in a study of blood T cell repertoires in COVID-19. Sequencing was performed with immunoSEQ multiplex PCR; in TCRdb, only in-frame clones are kept and a portion is missing. This sample has roughly 430,000 clones; 70% to 90% occur once, and the top ten carry roughly 1.4%. Sequenced input: PBMCs or T cells enriched from blood (not recorded which). The receptors were sampled from a woman between 18 and 29 years old who had been exposed to COVID-19.

V is TRBV30 and J is TRBJ1-6, with D perhaps matching TRBD1 (6 bases). The germline V gene has CDR1 GTSNPN and CDR2 SVGIG (reference sequence). V was clipped by 8 bases and J by 6 bases, with 17 bases between them. This CDR3 contains 14 residues. The CDR3 protein is CAGGGQAINSPLHF. The CDR3 nucleotides read TGTGCCGGGGGGGGGCAGGCAATTAATTCACCCCTCCACTTT.

This clone has just one count. The chain uses TRBV29-1 and TRBJ1-1; 8 nucleotides line up with TRBD1. The ends lost 7 bases at V and 1 base at J; junction bases unmatched: 14. The CDR3 totals 16 residues. Germline V gene sequence: CDR1 SQVTM, CDR2 ANQGSEA. The CDR3 is CSANPGTGGSNTEAFF. CDR3 sequence (DNA): TGCAGCGCCAATCCCGGGACAGGCGGGTCGAACACTGAAGCTTTCTTT.

V gene TRBV19 combines with J gene TRBJ2-5; D gene unclear. The CDR3 has 11 amino acids. Trimming removed 7 bases from V and 1 base from J, with 4 bases in between. CDR1 is LNHDA, CDR2 SQIVND, per germline (reference sequence). The chain's CDR3 is CASKLQETQYF. CDR3 nucleotide sequence: TGTGCCAGTAAACTCCAAGAGACCCAGTACTTC.

The V gene is TRBV7-3, the J gene TRBJ1-1; D not certain. Germline CDR1 SGHTA, CDR2 FQGTGA. The V and J ends lost 2 bases and 1 base respectively, with 5 bases between them. The CDR3 is 13 amino acids. The CDR3 bases are TGTGCCAGCAGCTTAGAAGCGAACACTGAAGCTTTCTTT. Its protein product is CASSLEANTEAFF.

The chain carries TRBV30 and TRBJ1-2; TRBD1 matches at 7 bases. In germline, CDR1 is GTSNPN, CDR2 SVGIG (reference sequence). CDR3 length equals 12 residues. The V segment lost 2 bases and the J segment 8 bases; nucleotides outside the gene matches: 5. The CDR3 region has the DNA TGTGCCTGGAGTCGACAGGGATTAGGCTACACCTTC. As protein: CAWSRQGLGYTF.

J is TRBJ2-7 and V is TRBV13; weak D call: TRBD2 (6 bases). The CDR3 contains 13 residues. Per germline, CDR1 PRHDT and CDR2 FYEKMQ (reference sequence). Trimming removed 8 bases at V and 6 bases at J, with 17 bases between. The CDR3, as DNA: TGTGCCAGCTATAGGGTGCCAGCGGGCGAGCAGTACTTC. It codes for CASYRVPAGEQYF.

V and J are TRBV10-3 and TRBJ2-1; a possible D gene is TRBD1 (6 bases). The V end was cut by 5 bases, the J end by 2 bases, with 10 bases between. Germline V gene lookup returns CDR1 ENHRY and CDR2 SYGVKD. The CDR3 covers 14 residues. The CDR3 loop is CAISYDRPYNEQFF. The CDR3, as DNA: TGTGCCATCAGTTATGACAGGCCCTACAATGAGCAGTTCTTC.

The J gene is TRBJ1-1, the V gene TRBV7-3, with a tentative D call TRBD1 (6 bases). With 5 bases removed from V and 1 base from J, the gap between germline ends came to 8 bases. The CDR3 consists of 13 residues. Germline CDR1 is SGHTA and CDR2 is FQGTGA. The DNA for the CDR3 is TGTGCCAGCAGCAGGGACACGAACACTGAAGCTTTCTTT. It specifies CASSRDTNTEAFF. Full variable domain (rest looked up from reference TRBV7-3 and TRBJ1-1): GAGVSQTPSNKVTEKGKYVELRCDPISGHTALYWYRQSLGQGPEFLIYFQGTGAADDSGLPNDRFFAVRPEGSVSTLKIQRTERGDSAVYLCASSRDTNTEAFFGQGTRLTVV.

The sample holds one count of this clone. The chain has TRBV13 and TRBJ2-5; 13 bases line up with TRBD2. This CDR3 has 16 amino acids. CDR1 PRHDT and CDR2 FYEKMQ come from the germline V gene (reference sequence). J lost 3 bases, V lost 6 bases, and 7 bases had no gene match. CDR3 nucleotide sequence: TGTGCCAGCAGTCCTACCGGGACTAGCGGGGAAGAGACCCAGTACTTC. The encoded protein is CASSPTGTSGEETQYF.

The chain carries TRBV7-9 and TRBJ2-1, with 12 nucleotides matching TRBD2. Trimming removed 5 bases from V and 8 bases from J; junction bases left unmatched: 7. The germline gives CDR1 SEHNR, CDR2 FQNEAQ (reference sequence). The CDR3 runs 15 residues. CDR3: CASSHLAGGPDEQFF. In nucleotides, the CDR3 is TGTGCCAGCAGCCATCTAGCGGGAGGGCCCGATGAGCAGTTCTTC.

The rearrangement uses TRBV11-2 and TRBJ2-5, with no clear D. Trimming stripped 4 bases from V and 5 bases from J, with 8 bases between. Per germline, CDR1 SGHAT and CDR2 FQNNGV. This CDR3 has 12 residues. The CDR3 nucleotides read TGTGCCAGCAGCTCCTCCCGGGAGACCCAGTACTTC. This codes for CASSSSRETQYF.

The chain uses TRBV27 and TRBJ1-4; no clear D. The CDR3 contains 15 residues. The V end was cut by 1 base, the J end by 2 bases, with 8 bases between. CDR1 is MNHEY and CDR2 is SMNVEV in the germline V gene (reference sequence). CDR3 sequence: CASSLLGGTNEKLFF. Here the CDR3 DNA reads TGTGCCAGCAGTTTATTGGGAGGTACTAATGAAAAACTGTTTTTT.

In regard to this clone: The identical CDR3 is also encoded by other nucleotide sequences in the sample. V and J are TRBV6-5 and TRBJ1-1, with D maybe TRBD1 (5 bases). The CDR3 totals 13 residues. Germline V lookup: CDR1 MNHEY, CDR2 SVGAGI. V was cut by 3 bases and J by 1 base, with 6 bases left in between. CDR3 residues: CASSYDRNTEAFF. The CDR3 DNA reads TGTGCCAGCAGTTATGACAGGAACACTGAAGCTTTCTTT.

This clone was found a few times. The chain employs TRBV28 and TRBJ1-2; 10 nucleotides match TRBD1. Germline V gene sequence: CDR1 MDHEN, CDR2 SYDVKM. The CDR3 is made up of 14 amino acids. V shed 6 bases and J 4 bases; nucleotides not matched to a gene: 5. The CDR3 DNA is TGTGCCAGCAGCGGGACAGGGGCTCCCTATGGCTACACCTTC. Amino acids: CASSGTGAPYGYTF.

The gene calls are TRBV10-1 and TRBJ2-2; 8 positions agree with TRBD2. This CDR3 region has 13 residues. The V gene end was trimmed by 8 bases and the J gene end by 5 bases; junction bases not matched to a gene: 4. Germline lookup yields CDR1 WNHNN and CDR2 SYGVQD (reference sequence). This CDR3 reads CASRREGTGELFF. The CDR3 DNA sequence: TGCGCCAGCCGCCGGGAGGGTACCGGGGAGCTGTTTTTT.

The chain links TRBV15 to TRBJ2-7, with D possibly TRBD2 on 6 matching bases. Germline V CDR1 and CDR2: LNHNV, YYDKDF (reference sequence). The CDR3 is 16 residues long. V was cut by 1 base and J by 2 bases, with 15 bases left in between. For the CDR3, the DNA is TGTGCCACCAGCAGAGGGGTGGGGGGAGCGACCTACGAGCAGTACTTC. This encodes CATSRGVGGATYEQYF.

The J gene is TRBJ2-6, the V gene TRBV23-1; 9 bases are a match to TRBD1. Being an ORF, TRBV23-1 has a function that is uncertain. This CDR3 has 19 residues. J lost 4 bases, V lost 0 bases, and 10 bases had no gene match. The CDR3 sequence: CASSQSGQGKWCGANVLTF. The CDR3 nucleotides are TGCGCCAGCAGTCAATCGGGACAGGGTAAGTGGTGCGGGGCCAACGTCCTGACTTTC.

The chain joins TRBV19 to TRBJ2-5; D possibly corresponds to TRBD2 (7 bases). The CDR3 has 15 residues. CDR1 and CDR2 (germline): LNHDA, SQIVND (reference sequence). V dropped 5 bases and J dropped 2 bases, with 15 bases sitting between them. CDR3 region: CASSPGAGVQETQYF. The CDR3 region has the DNA TGTGCCAGTAGTCCAGGGGCGGGGGTACAAGAGACCCAGTACTTC.

The rearrangement joins TRBV7-2 to TRBJ2-1; TRBD2 agrees at 12 bases. CDR1 and CDR2 (germline): SGHTA, FQGNSA. This CDR3 has 19 residues. Trimming removed 1 base from V and 0 bases from J; junction bases left unmatched: 7. The CDR3 DNA follows: TGTGCCAGCAGCTTAGGACTAGCGGGAGTCGTGAGCTCCTACAATGAGCAGTTCTTC. It yields the protein CASSLGLAGVVSSYNEQFF.

The chain employs TRBV5-4 and TRBJ2-7; 8 bases fit TRBD1. Germline V gene sequence: CDR1 SGHNT, CDR2 YYREEE (reference sequence). There are 15 residues in the CDR3. V gave up 5 bases and J gave up 6 bases; unmatched junction bases: 13. The CDR3 sequence: CASRVGTGPPIEQYF. The CDR3 nucleotides read TGTGCCAGCAGGGTAGGGACAGGCCCCCCCATCGAGCAGTACTTC.

This chain uses TRBV7-2 with TRBJ1-3; 9 positions match TRBD1. This CDR3 has 17 amino acids. Germline V lookup: CDR1 SGHTA, CDR2 FQGNSA. Trimming removed 5 bases from V and 0 bases from J; junction bases left unmatched: 8. The CDR3 protein is CASSAQQGALSGNTIYF. The CDR3 DNA follows: TGTGCCAGCAGCGCGCAACAGGGGGCCCTCTCTGGAAACACCATATATTTT.

This chain uses TRBV25-1 with TRBJ1-2, with D perhaps TRBD1 (5 bases). The CDR3 is 15 amino acids. The germline gives CDR1 MGHDK, CDR2 SYGVNS. The ends were cut back, 1 base at V and 2 bases at J, with 11 bases in the middle. The DNA for the CDR3 is TGTGCCAGCAGTGAATCTTCCTCAGGGAACTATGGCTACACCTTC. Translation: CASSESSSGNYGYTF.

The chain couples TRBV7-2 to TRBJ2-7; the match to TRBD1 covers 9 bases. The CDR3 extends over 14 amino acids. Germline V CDR1 and CDR2: SGHTA, FQGNSA. Trimming cost V 4 bases and J 3 bases; bases outside gene matches: 4. The CDR3, as DNA: TGTGCCAGCAGCTCACGACAGGGGGACTACGAGCAGTACTTC. As protein: CASSSRQGDYEQYF.

The chain employs TRBV11-2 and TRBJ1-1; no reliable D call. The CDR3 runs to 12 residues. Looked up from germline, CDR1 is SGHAT and CDR2 is FQNNGV. Trimming pared 6 bases from V and 6 bases from J, leaving 11 bases between. The CDR3 is CASRIQLAEAFF. The CDR3 region has the DNA TGTGCCAGCAGAATCCAGTTGGCTGAAGCTTTCTTT.